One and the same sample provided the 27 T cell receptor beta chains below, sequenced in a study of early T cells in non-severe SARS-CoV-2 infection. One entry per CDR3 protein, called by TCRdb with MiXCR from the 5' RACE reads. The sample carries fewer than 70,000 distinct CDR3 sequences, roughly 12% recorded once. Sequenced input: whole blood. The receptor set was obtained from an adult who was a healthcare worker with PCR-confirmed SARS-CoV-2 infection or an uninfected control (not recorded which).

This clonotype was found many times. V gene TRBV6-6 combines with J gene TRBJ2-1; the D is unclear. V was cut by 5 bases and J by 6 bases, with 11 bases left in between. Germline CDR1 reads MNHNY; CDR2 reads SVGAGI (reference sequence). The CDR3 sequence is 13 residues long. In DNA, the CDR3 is TGTGCCAGCAGTCCTAGTTGGGGCAATGAGCAGTTCTTC. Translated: CASSPSWGNEQFF.

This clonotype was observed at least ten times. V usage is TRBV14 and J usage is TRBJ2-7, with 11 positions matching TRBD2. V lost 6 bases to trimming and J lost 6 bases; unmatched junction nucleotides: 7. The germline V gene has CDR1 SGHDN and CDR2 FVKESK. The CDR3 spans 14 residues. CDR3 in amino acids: CASSSTSGISEQYF. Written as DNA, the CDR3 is TGTGCCAGCAGTTCGACTAGCGGGATATCCGAGCAGTACTTC.

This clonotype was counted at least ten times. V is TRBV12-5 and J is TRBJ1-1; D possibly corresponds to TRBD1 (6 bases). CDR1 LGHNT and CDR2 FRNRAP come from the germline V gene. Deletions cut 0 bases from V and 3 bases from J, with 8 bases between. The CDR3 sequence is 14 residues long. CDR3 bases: TGTGCTAGTGGTTTGGTAAGGGGGTACACTGAAGCTTTCTTT. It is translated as CASGLVRGYTEAFF.

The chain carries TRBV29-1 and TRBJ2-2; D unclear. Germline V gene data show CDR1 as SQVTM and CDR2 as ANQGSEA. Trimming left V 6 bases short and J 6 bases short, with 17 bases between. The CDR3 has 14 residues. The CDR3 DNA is TGCAGCGTCGTACCAGAACTCGGTTCCGGGGAGCTGTTTTTT. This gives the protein CSVVPELGSGELFF.

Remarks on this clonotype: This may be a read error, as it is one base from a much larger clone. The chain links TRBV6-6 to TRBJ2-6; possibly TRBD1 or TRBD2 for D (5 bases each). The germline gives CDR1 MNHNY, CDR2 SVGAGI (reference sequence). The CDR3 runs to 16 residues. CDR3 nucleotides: TGTGCCAGCAGTTACTCGACTGGGTACGGGGCCATCGTCCTGACTTTC. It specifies CASSYSTGYGAIVLTF.

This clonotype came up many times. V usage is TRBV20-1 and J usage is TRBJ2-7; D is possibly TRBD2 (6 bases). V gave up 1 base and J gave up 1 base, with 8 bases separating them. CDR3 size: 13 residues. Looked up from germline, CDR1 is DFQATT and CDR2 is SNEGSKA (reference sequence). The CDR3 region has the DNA TGCAGTGCTAGAGGCGGGAAATCCTACGAGCAGTACTTC. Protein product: CSARGGKSYEQYF.

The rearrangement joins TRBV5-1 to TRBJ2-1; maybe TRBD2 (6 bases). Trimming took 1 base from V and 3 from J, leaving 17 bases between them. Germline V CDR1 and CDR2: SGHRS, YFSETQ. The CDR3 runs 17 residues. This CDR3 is CASSLMQGGDFYNEQFF. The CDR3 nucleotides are TGCGCCAGCAGCTTGATGCAGGGCGGGGATTTCTACAATGAGCAGTTCTTC.

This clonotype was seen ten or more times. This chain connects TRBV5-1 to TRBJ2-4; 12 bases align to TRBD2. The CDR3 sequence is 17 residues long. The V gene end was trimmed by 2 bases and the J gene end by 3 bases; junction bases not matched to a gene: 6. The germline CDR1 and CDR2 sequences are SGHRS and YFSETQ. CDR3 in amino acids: CASSFPSGRADKNIQYF. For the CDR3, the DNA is TGCGCCAGCAGCTTCCCTAGCGGGAGGGCTGACAAAAACATTCAGTACTTC.

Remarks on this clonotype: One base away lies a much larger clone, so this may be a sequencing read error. CDR3 bases: TGTGCCACCAGTTCCCCGGAGAGCGGGAGGGCCGGCAATGAGCAGTTCTTC. Its protein is CATSSPESGRAGNEQFF. V is TRBV24-1 and J is TRBJ2-1; 10 bases agree with TRBD2. Trimming cost V 6 bases and J 6 bases; bases outside gene matches: 13. Germline CDR1 and CDR2: KGHDR and SFDVKD. This CDR3 has 17 amino acids.

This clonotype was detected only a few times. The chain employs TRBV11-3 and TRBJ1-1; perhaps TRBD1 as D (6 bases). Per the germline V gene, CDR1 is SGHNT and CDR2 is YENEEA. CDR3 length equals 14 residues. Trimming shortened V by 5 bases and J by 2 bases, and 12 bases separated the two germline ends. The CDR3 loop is CASSIPRGNTEAFF. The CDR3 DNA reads TGTGCCAGCAGCATACCCAGGGGAAACACTGAAGCTTTCTTT. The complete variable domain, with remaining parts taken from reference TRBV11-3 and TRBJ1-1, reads EAGVVQSPRYKIIEKKQPVAFWCNPISGHNTLYWYLQNLGQGPELLIRYENEEAVDDSQLPKDRFSAERLKGVDSTLKIQPAELGDSAVYLCASSIPRGNTEAFFGQGTRLTVV.

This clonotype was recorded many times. The CDR3 DNA reads TGTGCCAGCAGCTCCCCCCTCACCACGCCTAGCACAGATACGCAGTATTTT. Encoded protein: CASSSPLTTPSTDTQYF. The V call is TRBV13, the J call TRBJ2-3; D gene unclear. Germline V gene sequence: CDR1 PRHDT, CDR2 FYEKMQ (reference sequence). The CDR3 consists of 17 residues. Trimming cost V 4 bases and J 0 bases, with 17 bases left between them.

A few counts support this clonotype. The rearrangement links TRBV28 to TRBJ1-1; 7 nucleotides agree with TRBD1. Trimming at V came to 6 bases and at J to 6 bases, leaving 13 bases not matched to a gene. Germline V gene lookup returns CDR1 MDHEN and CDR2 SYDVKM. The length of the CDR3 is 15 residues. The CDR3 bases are TGTGCCAGCAGCCCACTGACAGGGTCTCGCTCTGAAGCTTTCTTT. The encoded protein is CASSPLTGSRSEAFF.

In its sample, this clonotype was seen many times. The CDR3 protein is CASSLQGARDSPLHF. The CDR3 DNA reads TGTGCCAGCAGTTTACAGGGGGCTAGAGATTCACCCCTCCACTTT. V is TRBV27 and J is TRBJ1-6; TRBD1 matches at 8 bases. This CDR3 is built from 15 residues. Trimming cost V 2 bases and J 8 bases; bases outside gene matches: 5. From germline, CDR1 is MNHEY and CDR2 SMNVEV (reference sequence).

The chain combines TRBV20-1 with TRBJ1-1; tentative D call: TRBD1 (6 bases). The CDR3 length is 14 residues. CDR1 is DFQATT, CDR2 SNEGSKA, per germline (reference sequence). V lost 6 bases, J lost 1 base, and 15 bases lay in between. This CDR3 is CSAPETGPNTEAFF. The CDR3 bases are TGCAGTGCCCCAGAGACAGGACCGAACACTGAAGCTTTCTTT.

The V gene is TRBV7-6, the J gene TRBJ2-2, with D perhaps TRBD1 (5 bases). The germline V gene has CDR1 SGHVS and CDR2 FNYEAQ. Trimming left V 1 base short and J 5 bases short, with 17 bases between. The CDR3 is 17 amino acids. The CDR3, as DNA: TGTGCCAGCAGCTTAGTGCCAAGGGGCGCAGGGACCGGGGAGCTGTTTTTT. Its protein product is CASSLVPRGAGTGELFF.

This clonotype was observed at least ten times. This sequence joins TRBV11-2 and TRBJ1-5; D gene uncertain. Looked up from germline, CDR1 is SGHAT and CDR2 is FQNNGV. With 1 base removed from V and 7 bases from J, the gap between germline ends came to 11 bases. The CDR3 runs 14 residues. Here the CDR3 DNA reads TGTGCCAGCAGCTTAGGTGGCAGAACGCAGCCCCAGCATTTT. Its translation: CASSLGGRTQPQHF.

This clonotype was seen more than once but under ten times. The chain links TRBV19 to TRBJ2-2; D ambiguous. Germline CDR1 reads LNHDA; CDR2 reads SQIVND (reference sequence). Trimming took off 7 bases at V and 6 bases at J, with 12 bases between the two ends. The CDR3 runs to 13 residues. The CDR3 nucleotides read TGTGCCAGTACCCACCATGGGGCCGGGGAGCTGTTTTTT. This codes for CASTHHGAGELFF. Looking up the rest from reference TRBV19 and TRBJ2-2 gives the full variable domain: DGGITQSPKYLFRKEGQNVTLSCEQNLNHDAMYWYRQDPGQGLRLIYYSQIVNDFQKGDIAEGYSVSREKKESFPLTVTSAQKNPTAFYLCASTHHGAGELFFGEGSRLTVL.

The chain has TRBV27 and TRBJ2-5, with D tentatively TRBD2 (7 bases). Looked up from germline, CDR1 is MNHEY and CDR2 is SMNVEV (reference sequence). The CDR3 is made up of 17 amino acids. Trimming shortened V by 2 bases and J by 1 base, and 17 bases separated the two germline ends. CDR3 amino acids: CASSLRGGRVLQETQYF. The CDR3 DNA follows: TGTGCCAGCAGTTTAAGGGGGGGGAGAGTCCTCCAAGAGACCCAGTACTTC.

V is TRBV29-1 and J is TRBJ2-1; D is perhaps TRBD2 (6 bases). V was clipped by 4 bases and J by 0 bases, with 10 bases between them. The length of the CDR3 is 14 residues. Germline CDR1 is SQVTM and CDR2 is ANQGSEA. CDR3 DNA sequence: TGCAGCGTTGTGGGACTGGACTCCTACAATGAGCAGTTCTTC. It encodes CSVVGLDSYNEQFF.

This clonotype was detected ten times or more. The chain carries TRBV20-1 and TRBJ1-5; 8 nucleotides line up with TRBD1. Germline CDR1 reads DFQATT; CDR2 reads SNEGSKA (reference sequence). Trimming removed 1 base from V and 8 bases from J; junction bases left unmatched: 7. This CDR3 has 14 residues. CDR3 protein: CSARGTGGYEPQHF. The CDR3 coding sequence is TGCAGTGCTAGAGGTACAGGGGGTTACGAGCCCCAGCATTTT.

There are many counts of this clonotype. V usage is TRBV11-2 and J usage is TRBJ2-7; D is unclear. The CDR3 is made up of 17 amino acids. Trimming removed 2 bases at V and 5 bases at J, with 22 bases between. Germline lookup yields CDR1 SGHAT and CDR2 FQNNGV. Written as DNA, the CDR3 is TGTGCCAGCAGCTTACTACCAACTGCAGGCAGGAGCGACGAGCAGTACTTC. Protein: CASSLLPTAGRSDEQYF.

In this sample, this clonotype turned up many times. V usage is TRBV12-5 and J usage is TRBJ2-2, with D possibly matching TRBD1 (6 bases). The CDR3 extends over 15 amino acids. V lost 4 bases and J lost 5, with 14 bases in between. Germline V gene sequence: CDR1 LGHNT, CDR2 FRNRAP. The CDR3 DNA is TGTGCTAGTGGTTCCCAGGGGAAATGGACCGGGGAGCTGTTTTTT. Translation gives CASGSQGKWTGELFF.

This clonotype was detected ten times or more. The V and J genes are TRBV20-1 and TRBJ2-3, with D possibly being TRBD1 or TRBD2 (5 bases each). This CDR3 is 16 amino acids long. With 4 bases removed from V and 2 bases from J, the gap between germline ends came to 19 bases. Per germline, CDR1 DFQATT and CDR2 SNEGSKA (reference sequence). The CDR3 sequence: CSAMDPGPSNTDTQYF. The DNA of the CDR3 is TGCAGTGCTATGGACCCGGGACCCAGTAACACAGATACGCAGTATTTT.

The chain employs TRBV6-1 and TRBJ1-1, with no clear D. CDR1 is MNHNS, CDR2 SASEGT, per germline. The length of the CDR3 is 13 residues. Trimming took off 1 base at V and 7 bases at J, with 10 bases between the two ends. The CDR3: CASSEVSDFEAFF. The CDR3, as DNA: TGTGCCAGCAGTGAAGTCTCAGATTTTGAAGCTTTCTTT.

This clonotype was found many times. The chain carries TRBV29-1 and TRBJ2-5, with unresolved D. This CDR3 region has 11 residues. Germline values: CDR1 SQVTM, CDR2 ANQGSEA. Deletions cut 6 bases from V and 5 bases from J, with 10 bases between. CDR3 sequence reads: CSVLGKETQYF. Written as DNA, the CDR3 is TGCAGCGTATTGGGTAAGGAGACCCAGTACTTC.

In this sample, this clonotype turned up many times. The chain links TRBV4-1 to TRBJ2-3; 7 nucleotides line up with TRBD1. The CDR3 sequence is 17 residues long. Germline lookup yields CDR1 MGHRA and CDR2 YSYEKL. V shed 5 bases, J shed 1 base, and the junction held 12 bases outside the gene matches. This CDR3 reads CASSARDSQFRTDTQYF. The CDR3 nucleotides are TGCGCCAGCAGCGCCCGGGACAGCCAGTTCCGCACAGATACGCAGTATTTT.

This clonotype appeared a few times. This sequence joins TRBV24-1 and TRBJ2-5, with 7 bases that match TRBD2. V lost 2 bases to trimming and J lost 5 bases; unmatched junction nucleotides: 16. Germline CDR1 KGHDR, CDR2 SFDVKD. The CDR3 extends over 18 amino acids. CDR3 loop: CATSDSKGGEGTWETQYF. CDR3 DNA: TGTGCCACCAGTGATTCTAAAGGAGGGGAGGGGACTTGGGAGACCCAGTACTTC.